This T cell receptor (beta chain) was recovered during a study of blood T cells in healthy people across ages. Through a sample-barcoded 5' primer and a J-beta primer mix, a second PCR was run for about 7 to 12 cycles. Unique molecular identifiers of 12 random nucleotides labeled each cDNA. TCRdb ran MiXCR on the 5' RACE reads and lists one entry per CDR3 protein. The table has about 1.8 million distinct CDR3 sequences, around 50% seen once. Roughly 10 milliliters was the volume of peripheral blood drawn from each donor. Per individual sample, total RNA of at least 6 micrograms was extracted. Material for sequencing was blood. The receptor's source is a woman between 35 and 50 years old in good health.

The CDR3: CASSASGTGGYSGANVLTF. In nucleotides, the CDR3 is TGTGCCAGCAGCGCCTCCGGGACAGGGGGTTACTCTGGGGCCAACGTCCTGACTTTC. The rearrangement joins TRBV9 to TRBJ2-6; 11 nucleotides agree with TRBD1. V shed 3 bases, J shed 0 bases, and the junction held 8 bases outside the gene matches. Germline CDR1 is SGDLS and CDR2 is YYNGEE. The CDR3 is made up of 19 amino acids.